What follows are 11 T cell receptor beta chains derived from one specimen sequenced in a study of blood T cell repertoires in COVID-19. Some clones are missing from TCRdb's copy, which holds only in-frame ones; the method was immunoSEQ multiplex PCR. The data contain around 70,000 clones, 90% of them singletons. The specimen was peripheral blood. The receptors here all came from a human donor in a cohort sampled during active COVID-19.

CDR3 sequence reads: CASTSPGQAVNTGELFF. As DNA, the CDR3 is TGTGCCAGTACCTCACCCGGACAGGCTGTGAACACCGGGGAGCTGTTTTTT. The chain links TRBV19 to TRBJ2-2, with TRBD1 matching 7 bases. The CDR3 totals 17 residues. CDR1 LNHDA and CDR2 SQIVND come from the germline V gene (reference sequence). V was pared by 7 bases and J by 1 base, with 12 bases of the junction left unmatched.

The V and J genes are TRBV5-4 and TRBJ1-2, with 8 bases matching TRBD1. The CDR3 spans 15 residues. J was trimmed by 1 base and V by 7 bases; bases with no gene match: 9. Germline V gene data show CDR1 as SGHNT and CDR2 as YYREEE (reference sequence). CDR3 residues: CASEDREGDNYGYTF. CDR3 sequence (DNA): TGTGCCAGCGAGGACAGGGAAGGGGATAACTATGGCTACACCTTC.

The V gene is TRBV6-2 or TRBV6-3, the J gene TRBJ2-7; TRBD2 matches 10 bases. Trimming took 6 bases from V and 0 from J; bases not matched to a gene: 8. The CDR3 consists of 16 residues. Germline CDR1 MNHEY, CDR2 SVGEGT. In DNA, the CDR3 is TGTGCCAGCAGCCTAGCGGGAGCCCTAAGCTCCTACGAGCAGTACTTC. Protein: CASSLAGALSSYEQYF.

The chain is built from TRBV7-8 and TRBJ2-7; 10 nucleotides match TRBD2. The germline V gene encodes CDR1 SGHVS and CDR2 FQNEAQ. V lost 5 bases and J lost 6; bases outside the gene matches: 13. CDR3 length equals 16 residues. CDR3 loop: CASSPFWTSGPLEQYF. The CDR3 coding sequence is TGTGCCAGCAGCCCTTTCTGGACTAGCGGCCCCCTCGAGCAGTACTTC.

The rearrangement uses TRBV5-1 and TRBJ2-7; D perhaps matches TRBD1 (6 bases). Germline V gene sequence: CDR1 SGHRS, CDR2 YFSETQ. Trimming shortened V by 4 bases and J by 3 bases, and 20 bases separated the two germline ends. The CDR3 is 16 residues long. Here the CDR3 reads CASSPGRNRDNYEQYF. The DNA of the CDR3 is TGCGCCAGCAGCCCTGGGCGTAACAGGGATAACTACGAGCAGTACTTC. Filled out from reference TRBV5-1 and TRBJ2-7, the complete variable domain reads KAGVTQTPRYLIKTRGQQVTLSCSPISGHRSVSWYQQTPGQGLQFLFEYFSETQRNKGNFPGRFSGRQFSNSRSEMNVSTLELGDSALYLCASSPGRNRDNYEQYFGPGTRLTVT.

This clone showed up just a few times. The V gene is TRBV29-1, the J gene TRBJ1-2, with D perhaps TRBD1 (6 bases). Per germline, CDR1 SQVTM and CDR2 ANQGSEA. The V and J ends lost 7 bases and 1 base respectively, with 16 bases between them. The length of the CDR3 is 14 residues. This CDR3 reads CSAIDRSLNYGYTF. Here the CDR3 DNA reads TGCAGCGCGATAGACAGGAGCCTTAACTATGGCTACACCTTC.

The DNA for the CDR3 is TGTGCCAGCAGCGATCAAAATCGGGAGCGGGTAGGTCGGGAGACCCAGTACTTC. It yields the protein CASSDQNRERVGRETQYF. V and J are TRBV5-6 and TRBJ2-5, with D possibly being TRBD2 (6 bases). Germline CDR1 is SGHDT and CDR2 is YYEEEE. The V and J ends lost 4 bases and 5 bases respectively, with 27 bases between them. This CDR3 spans 18 amino acids.

The J gene is TRBJ2-3, the V gene TRBV9; D may be TRBD1 (6 bases). This CDR3 has 15 amino acids. V was trimmed by 0 bases and J by 4 bases, leaving 12 bases between them. Germline V gives CDR1 SGDLS, CDR2 YYNGEE. The CDR3 spells CASSVGPGEADTQYF. For the CDR3, the DNA is TGTGCCAGCAGCGTAGGGCCAGGGGAAGCAGATACGCAGTATTTT.

The chain uses TRBV7-6 and TRBJ2-6, with TRBD1 identical over 8 bases. J lost 0 bases, V lost 5 bases, and 3 bases had no gene match. Germline V CDR1 and CDR2: SGHVS, FNYEAQ. CDR3 size: 16 residues. CDR3 bases: TGTGCCAGCAGCCTGGACAGGGACTCTGGGGCCAACGTCCTGACTTTC. Protein product: CASSLDRDSGANVLTF.

The chain couples TRBV4-1 to TRBJ1-3, with D perhaps matching TRBD1 (6 bases). In germline, CDR1 is MGHRA, CDR2 YSYEKL. CDR3 length equals 15 residues. The V gene lost 1 base and the J gene lost 2 bases, with 9 bases spanning the gap. The CDR3 reads CASSQGGGPGNTIYF. As DNA, the CDR3 is TGCGCCAGCAGCCAAGGCGGGGGGCCTGGAAACACCATATATTTT.

This clone has only one observation. The gene calls are TRBV24-1 and TRBJ2-7, with 11 bases aligning to TRBD1. The CDR3 loop spans 16 amino acids. Germline V lookup: CDR1 KGHDR, CDR2 SFDVKD. V trimming: 9 bases; J trimming: 0 bases; junction bases outside the gene matches: 9. The CDR3 DNA sequence: TGTGCCACCGGGGACTCGGGACAGGGGGACTCCTACGAGCAGTACTTC. Its translation is CATGDSGQGDSYEQYF.